A single sample is the source of the 9 T cell receptor beta chains below, sequenced in a study of blood T cells in healthy people across ages (dated by TCRdb to between 2015 and 2017). The library was built by means of 5' RACE. The sequencer listed for this sample is Illumina HiSeq 2500. The second PCR ran for about 7 to 11 cycles and used a J-beta primer mix along with a sample-barcoded 5' primer. TCRdb reprocessed the public reads (quality trimming at Q25 with fastp, clone calling with MiXCR) and kept in-frame beta chains. Rows are combined by CDR3 protein, so each entry shows the most common genes and DNA. For this sample the table gives hundreds of thousands of distinct CDR3 sequences, of which 56% were detected only once. The top ten constitute around a quarter of the sample. The sample consisted of blood. The receptors shown here come from a man in his forties in good health.

The chain uses TRBV20-1 and TRBJ2-3; 9 nucleotides agree with TRBD2. Germline V gene data show CDR1 as DFQATT and CDR2 as SNEGSKA (reference sequence). The length of the CDR3 is 16 residues. With 2 bases clipped from V and 0 bases from J, the junction kept 6 bases outside the gene matches. The CDR3 region is CSARLAGTTSTDTQYF. CDR3 bases: TGCAGTGCTAGACTAGCGGGAACAACTAGCACAGATACGCAGTATTTT.

This clonotype was found once. The chain carries TRBV12-3 or TRBV12-4 and TRBJ1-1; D is undetermined. This CDR3 is 13 amino acids long. V was pared by 1 base and J by 3 bases, with 6 bases between. CDR3 amino acids: CASSLGIYTEAFF. DNA for the CDR3: TGTGCCAGCAGTTTAGGAATATACACTGAAGCTTTCTTT.

J is TRBJ2-7 and V is TRBV20-1; 8 bases align to TRBD2. The CDR3 is 14 residues long. J was trimmed by 5 bases and V by 2 bases; bases with no gene match: 8. The germline V gene encodes CDR1 DFQATT and CDR2 SNEGSKA (reference sequence). The CDR3 DNA is TGCAGTGCTAGACAGGGCGGGAGGCTTGACGAGCAGTACTTC. It is translated as CSARQGGRLDEQYF.

This chain connects TRBV6-1 to TRBJ2-6; 10 bases align to TRBD1. The CDR3 length is 18 residues. The V segment lost 6 bases and the J segment 2 bases; nucleotides outside the gene matches: 10. Germline assignment: CDR1 MNHNS and CDR2 SASEGT. The CDR3 reads CASRPGQGLLAGANVLTF. The CDR3 DNA reads TGTGCCAGCAGACCGGGACAGGGGCTCCTCGCTGGGGCCAACGTCCTGACTTTC.

The chain uses TRBV2 and TRBJ1-5, with D unclear. CDR1 and CDR2 (germline): SNHLY, FYNNEI. The CDR3 totals 14 residues. Trimming shortened V by 2 bases and J by 0 bases, and 5 bases separated the two germline ends. The CDR3 nucleotides read TGTGCCAGCAGTGAAATGCTTAGCAATCAGCCCCAGCATTTT. It encodes CASSEMLSNQPQHF.

V gene TRBV6-1 combines with J gene TRBJ2-5, with D unresolved. The CDR3 sequence is 13 residues long. The V gene's germline CDR1 is MNHNS and CDR2 SASEGT. With 6 bases removed from V and 2 bases from J, the gap between germline ends came to 10 bases. DNA of the CDR3: TGTGCCAGCAGGGCTGTAGGGCAAGAGACCCAGTACTTC. It specifies CASRAVGQETQYF.

The chain joins TRBV28 to TRBJ2-7; perhaps TRBD1 as D (6 bases). Germline V gene sequence: CDR1 MDHEN, CDR2 SYDVKM. V lost 5 bases and J 0 bases, leaving 14 bases between the germline ends. CDR3 length: 15 amino acids. This CDR3 is CASSMTGAYSYEQYF. The DNA for the CDR3 is TGTGCCAGCAGTATGACAGGCGCGTACTCCTACGAGCAGTACTTC.

This sequence joins TRBV7-2 and TRBJ2-3; 7 positions agree with TRBD2. This CDR3 contains 14 residues. With 5 bases clipped from V and 3 bases from J, the junction kept 5 bases outside the gene matches. CDR1 is SGHTA, CDR2 FQGNSA, per germline. CDR3 in amino acids: CASSPTSYTDTQYF. For the CDR3, the DNA is TGTGCCAGCAGCCCGACTAGCTATACAGATACGCAGTATTTT.

J is TRBJ1-5 and V is TRBV18; no clear D gene. V lost 8 bases to trimming and J lost 3 bases, with 8 bases between them. The CDR3 is 12 residues long. The germline V gene encodes CDR1 KGHSH and CDR2 LQKENI. DNA for the CDR3: TGTGCCAGCGCTCTTGTCAATCAGCCCCAGCATTTT. Its protein product is CASALVNQPQHF.